This T cell receptor beta chain stems from a study of T cell repertoires in cytomegalovirus infection. V lost 1 base, J lost 3 bases, and 13 bases stayed unmatched. Germline CDR1 is MGHDK and CDR2 is SYGVNS. CDR3 length: 19 residues. One entry per CDR3 protein results from TCRdb running MiXCR on the reads. The table lists some 180,000 distinct CDR3 sequences, 8% to 10% of them singletons. The gene calls are TRBV25-1 and TRBJ2-5; 11 positions agree with TRBD2. The clonotype comes from a human donor in good health (CMV status not recorded). Some clones in this sample may be carry-over from other donors' samples. Sequenced input: PBMCs. CDR3 residues: CASSEFNSGRAVGEETQYF. The CDR3 region has the DNA TGTGCCAGCAGTGAATTTAATAGCGGGAGGGCCGTCGGGGAAGAGACCCAGTACTTC.